This paragraph covers one T cell receptor (beta chain) sequence. Its antigen is not known. CDR1 MNHEY and CDR2 SVGAGI come from the germline V gene. Trimming removed 0 bases from V and 9 bases from J, with 12 bases in between. The CDR3 length is 15 residues. This sample was included in a study of T cell responses to AZD1222 COVID-19 vaccine. Whole-study results and caveats: Baseline testing showed seropositivity in only a handful of AZD1222 recipients. Clonal diversity was possibly underestimated, and the donors were mostly white British, with more females. There were repertoire samples only from the period after the peak T cell response.

Clones were sequenced by immunoSEQ multiplex PCR, and TCRdb holds only the in-frame ones, with some missing. The top ten clones hold over 1.5% of a sample with 150,000 to 200,000 clones, approximately 90% of them seen once. The source is an adult who received the AZD1222 COVID-19 vaccine. Sequenced here: peripheral blood, sampled 28 days after the second AZD1222 dose. This chain uses TRBV6-5 with TRBJ1-6; D ambiguous. The CDR3: CASSYSRGIGSPLHF. The CDR3 DNA reads as TGTGCCAGCAGTTACTCGAGAGGAATCGGTTCACCCCTCCACTTT.